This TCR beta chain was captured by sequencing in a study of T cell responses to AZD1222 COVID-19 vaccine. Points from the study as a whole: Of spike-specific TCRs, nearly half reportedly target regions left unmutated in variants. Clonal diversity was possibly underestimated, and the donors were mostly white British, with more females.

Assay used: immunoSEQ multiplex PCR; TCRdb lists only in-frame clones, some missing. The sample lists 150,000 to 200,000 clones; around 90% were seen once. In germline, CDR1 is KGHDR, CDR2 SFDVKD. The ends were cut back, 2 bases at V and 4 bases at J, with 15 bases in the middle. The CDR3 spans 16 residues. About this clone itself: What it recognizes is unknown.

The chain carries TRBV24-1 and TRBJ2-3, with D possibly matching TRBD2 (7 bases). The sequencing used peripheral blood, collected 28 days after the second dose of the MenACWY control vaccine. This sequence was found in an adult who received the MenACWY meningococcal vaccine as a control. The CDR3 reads CATSDWSGAGADTQYF. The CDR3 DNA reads TGTGCCACCAGTGATTGGAGCGGGGCAGGGGCAGATACGCAGTATTTT.